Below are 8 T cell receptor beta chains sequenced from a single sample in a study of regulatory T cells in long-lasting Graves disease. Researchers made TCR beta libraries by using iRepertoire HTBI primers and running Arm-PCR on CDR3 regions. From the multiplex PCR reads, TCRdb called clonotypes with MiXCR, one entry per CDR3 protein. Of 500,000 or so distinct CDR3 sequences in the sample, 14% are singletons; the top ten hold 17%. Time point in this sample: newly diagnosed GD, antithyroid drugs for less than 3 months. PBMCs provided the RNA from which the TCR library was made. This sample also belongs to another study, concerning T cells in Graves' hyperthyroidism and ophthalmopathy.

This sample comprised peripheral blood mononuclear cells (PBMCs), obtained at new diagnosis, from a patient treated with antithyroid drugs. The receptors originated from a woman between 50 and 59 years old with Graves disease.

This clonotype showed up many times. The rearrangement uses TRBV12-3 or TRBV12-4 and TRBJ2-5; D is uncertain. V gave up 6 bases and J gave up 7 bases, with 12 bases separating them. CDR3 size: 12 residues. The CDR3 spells CASSRTPGTQYF. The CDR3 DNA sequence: TGTGCCAGCAGCCGTACCCCCGGGACCCAGTACTTC.

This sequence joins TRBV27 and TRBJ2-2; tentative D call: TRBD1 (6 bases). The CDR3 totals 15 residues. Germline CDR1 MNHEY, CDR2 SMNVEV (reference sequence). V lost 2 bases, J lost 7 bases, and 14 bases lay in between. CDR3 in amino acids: CASSLGGWLGGELFF. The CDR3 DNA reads TGTGCCAGCAGTTTAGGGGGCTGGTTGGGCGGGGAGCTGTTTTTT.

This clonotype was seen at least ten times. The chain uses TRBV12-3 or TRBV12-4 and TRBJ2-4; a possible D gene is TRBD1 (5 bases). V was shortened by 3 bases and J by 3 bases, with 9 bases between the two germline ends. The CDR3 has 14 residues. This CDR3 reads CASSLGRSKNIQYF. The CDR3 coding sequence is TGTGCCAGCAGTTTGGGGCGGAGCAAAAACATTCAGTACTTC.

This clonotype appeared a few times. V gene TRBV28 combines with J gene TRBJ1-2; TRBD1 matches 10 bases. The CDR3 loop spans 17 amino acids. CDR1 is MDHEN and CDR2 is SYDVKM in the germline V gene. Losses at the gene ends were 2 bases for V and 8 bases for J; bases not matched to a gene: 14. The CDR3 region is CASSLPTHRGTGDGYTF. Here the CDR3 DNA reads TGTGCCAGCAGTTTACCAACCCATAGGGGGACAGGGGACGGCTACACCTTC.

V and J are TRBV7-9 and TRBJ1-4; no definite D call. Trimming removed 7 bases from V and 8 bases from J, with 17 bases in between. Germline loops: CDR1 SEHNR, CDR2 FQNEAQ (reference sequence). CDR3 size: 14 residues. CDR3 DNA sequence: TGTGCCAGCAACGAACAAGAGGTTAACGAAAAACTGTTTTTT. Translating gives CASNEQEVNEKLFF.

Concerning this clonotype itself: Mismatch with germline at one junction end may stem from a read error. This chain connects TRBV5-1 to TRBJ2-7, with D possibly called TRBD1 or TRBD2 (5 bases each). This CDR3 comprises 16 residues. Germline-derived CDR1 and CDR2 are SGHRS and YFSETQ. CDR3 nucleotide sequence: TGTGCCAGCAGCTTGGGGCAGGGAGTCGAAGCCTACGAGCAGTACTTC. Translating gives CASSLGQGVEAYEQYF.

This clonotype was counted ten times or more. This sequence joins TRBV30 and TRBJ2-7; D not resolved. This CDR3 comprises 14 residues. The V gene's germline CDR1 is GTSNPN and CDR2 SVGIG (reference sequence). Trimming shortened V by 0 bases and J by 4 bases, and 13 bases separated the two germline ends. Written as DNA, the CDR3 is TGTGCCTGGAGTGTGGGTGTTAAGTTATACGAGCAGTACTTC. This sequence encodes CAWSVGVKLYEQYF. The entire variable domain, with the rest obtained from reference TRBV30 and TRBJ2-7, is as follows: SQTIHQWPATLVQPVGSPLSLECTVEGTSNPNLYWYRQAAGRGLQLLFYSVGIGQISSEVPQNLSASRPQDRQFILSSKKLLLSDSGFYLCAWSVGVKLYEQYFGPGTRLTVT.

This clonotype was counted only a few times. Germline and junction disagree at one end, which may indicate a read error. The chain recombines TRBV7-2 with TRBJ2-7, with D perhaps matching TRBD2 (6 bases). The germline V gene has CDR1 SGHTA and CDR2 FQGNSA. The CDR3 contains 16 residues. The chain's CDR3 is CASSQDSGVKSYEQYF. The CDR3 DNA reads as TGCGCCAGCAGCCAAGATTCGGGGGTTAAATCCTACGAGCAGTACTTC.